This TCR beta chain was observed in a study of T cell responses to AZD1222 COVID-19 vaccine. General study points: There were vaccine-associated CD4 TCRs across spike, dominant at 160-218 and 743-854.

Some clones are missing from TCRdb's copy, which holds only in-frame ones; the method was immunoSEQ multiplex PCR. The sample has roughly 78,000 clones; 80% to 85% are singletons. To note about this clone: Antigen specificity is unknown.

This TCR derives from an adult in good health. The specimen was peripheral blood, collected on day 0 of AZD1222 vaccination.

CDR3 DNA: TGTGCCAGCAGCCAGGACCCTAGCGGGACCTATCCCTACGAGCAGTACTTC. Protein: CASSQDPSGTYPYEQYF. The chain combines TRBV4-2 with TRBJ2-7; TRBD2 matches at 9 bases. The V gene end was trimmed by 3 bases and the J gene end by 2 bases; junction bases not matched to a gene: 11. Germline lookup yields CDR1 LGHNA and CDR2 YNFKEQ. This CDR3 contains 17 residues.